The text below deals with one TCR beta chain. The data belong to a study of blood T cell repertoires in COVID-19. As for the study in general: Collection of acute and convalescent COVID-19 samples took place in the United States, Italy and Spain. T cells, B-cell-depleted T cells, or PBMCs supplied cDNA or gDNA.

Original analysis: Nucleated cell counts were estimated from reference gene primer amplification. Profiled with immunoSEQ multiplex PCR; TCRdb holds only in-frame clones, not every one. Clone size and V and J calls were adopted from that table, with D and trimming inferred from the DNA. The sample holds fewer than 200,000 clones, approximately 82% seen once. Cohort placement rested on clinical history that participants reported themselves. This clonotype was sampled from a woman in her forties or fifties in a cohort exposed to, infected with or recovered from COVID-19 (not recorded which). The sample consisted of PBMCs or T cells enriched from blood (not recorded which).

This CDR3 reads CASSQDRRSEPYGYTF. Written as DNA, the CDR3 is TGCGCCAGCAGCCAAGATAGAAGGAGTGAGCCCTATGGCTACACCTTC. The J gene is TRBJ1-2, the V gene TRBV4-3; D is ambiguous. The V gene lost 0 bases and the J gene lost 4 bases, with 15 bases spanning the gap. The CDR3 is 16 residues long. Germline loops: CDR1 LGHNA, CDR2 YSLEER.